The 11 T cell receptor beta chains below come from one sample, sequenced in a study of OX40 agonist ivuxolimab in advanced cancers. Method: immunoSEQ multiplex PCR; TCRdb's copy keeps in-frame clones and lacks some. The sample contains roughly 86,000 clones, approximately 90% of which appear only once. The material was CD4+ or CD8+ T cells sorted from blood, obtained in a trial of the OX40 agonist ivuxolimab. The receptors originated from an adult with an advanced solid tumor such as melanoma, head and neck, liver or kidney cancer.

The chain carries TRBV10-3 and TRBJ2-3; TRBD2 is a possible D gene (6 bases). Per the germline V gene, CDR1 is ENHRY and CDR2 is SYGVKD. V lost 6 bases and J 0 bases, leaving 13 bases between the germline ends. CDR3 length: 15 amino acids. CDR3 sequence: CAIRREAGSTDTQYF. CDR3 nucleotides: TGTGCCATCAGGAGGGAAGCGGGCAGCACAGATACGCAGTATTTT.

V and J are TRBV10-3 and TRBJ1-1; D unclear. Per germline, CDR1 ENHRY and CDR2 SYGVKD. Trimming took 6 bases from V and 1 from J, leaving 6 bases between them. CDR3 length equals 12 residues. CDR3 DNA: TGTGCCATCAGGACGAGGAACACTGAAGCTTTCTTT. Residues: CAIRTRNTEAFF.

The chain's CDR3 is CASSTSLEGGQFF. As DNA, the CDR3 is TGTGCCAGCTCAACTAGTCTGGAGGGTGGGCAGTTCTTC. The chain is built from TRBV18 and TRBJ2-1; tentatively, D is TRBD2 (6 bases). Germline V gene data show CDR1 as KGHSH and CDR2 as LQKENI. The CDR3 extends over 13 amino acids. Trimming pared 5 bases from V and 12 bases from J, leaving 17 bases between.

The V gene is TRBV9, the J gene TRBJ1-2; 9 bases line up with TRBD1. CDR3 length: 15 amino acids. CDR1 SGDLS and CDR2 YYNGEE come from the germline V gene. V gave up 0 bases and J gave up 4 bases; unmatched junction bases: 4. The CDR3 DNA reads TGTGCCAGCAGCGTAGTTCCGGGACAGGGCTATGGCTACACCTTC. Translated: CASSVVPGQGYGYTF.

This clone was counted only a few times. V gene TRBV4-2 combines with J gene TRBJ1-4; maybe TRBD1 (6 bases). CDR1 and CDR2 (germline): LGHNA, YNFKEQ. V gave up 6 bases and J gave up 6 bases, with 11 bases separating them. The CDR3 loop spans 13 amino acids. The CDR3 DNA reads TGTGCCAGCAGTTCACGGACAGATGAAAAACTGTTTTTT. This gives the protein CASSSRTDEKLFF.

This chain uses TRBV5-1 with TRBJ2-5, with D maybe TRBD2 (6 bases). Per the germline V gene, CDR1 is SGHRS and CDR2 is YFSETQ. The CDR3 is 16 amino acids. V was pared by 2 bases and J by 5 bases, with 19 bases between. The DNA for the CDR3 is TGCGCCAGCAGCTTAGCCGGGACTGGCGGGAAGGAGACCCAGTACTTC. It encodes CASSLAGTGGKETQYF.

The chain has TRBV28 and TRBJ2-7, with D perhaps being TRBD1 or TRBD2 (5 bases each). The CDR3 extends over 12 amino acids. Germline assignment: CDR1 MDHEN and CDR2 SYDVKM. V lost 11 bases to trimming and J lost 1 base, with 12 bases between them. The chain's CDR3 is CAVMGVSYEQYF. The CDR3 nucleotides read TGTGCCGTCATGGGGGTGTCCTACGAGCAGTACTTC.

This sequence joins TRBV2 and TRBJ2-3; D possibly corresponds to TRBD1 (6 bases). The CDR3 loop spans 12 amino acids. Trimming left V 6 bases short and J 3 bases short, with 7 bases between. Germline V gene lookup returns CDR1 SNHLY and CDR2 FYNNEI. The CDR3 sequence: CASRRGTDTQYF. CDR3 nucleotides: TGTGCCAGCAGGAGGGGGACAGATACGCAGTATTTT.

V and J are TRBV6-5 and TRBJ1-2; maybe TRBD1 (6 bases). This CDR3 comprises 15 residues. Germline-derived CDR1 and CDR2 are MNHEY and SVGAGI. Trimming took 0 bases from V and 4 from J, leaving 12 bases between them. The CDR3 nucleotides read TGTGCCAGCAGTTACTCCAGGGGAGGTGGCTATGGCTACACCTTC. It yields the protein CASSYSRGGGYGYTF.

The chain recombines TRBV9 with TRBJ2-5; possible D gene TRBD2, 7 bases. V lost 0 bases and J lost 10, with 19 bases in between. Germline values: CDR1 SGDLS, CDR2 YYNGEE. The CDR3 has 15 residues. The CDR3: CASSVVGEGGASQYF. CDR3 DNA: TGTGCCAGCAGCGTAGTAGGTGAAGGGGGGGCGAGCCAGTACTTC.

V gene TRBV28 combines with J gene TRBJ2-7; 8 bases line up with TRBD1. From germline, CDR1 is MDHEN and CDR2 SYDVKM. The CDR3 is made up of 14 amino acids. V trimming: 8 bases; J trimming: 2 bases; junction bases outside the gene matches: 8. The CDR3 bases are TGTGCCAGCGGTCAGGGACAGGACCCCTACGAGCAGTACTTC. It is translated as CASGQGQDPYEQYF.